The 28 T cell receptor beta chains reported below all come from one sample, sequenced in a study of metastatic and nonmetastatic thyroid tumors. Each patient went into thyroid surgery without having received any treatment. TCRdb used MiXCR to call clones anew from the PCR reads. The sample has tens of thousands of clones; roughly 17% are singletons. Material for sequencing was blood. The source is a female donor with papillary thyroid cancer or a benign thyroid nodule (not recorded which). Some clones in this sample may be carry-over from other donors' samples.

V usage is TRBV20-1 and J usage is TRBJ2-7; 14 positions agree with TRBD2. Per germline, CDR1 DFQATT and CDR2 SNEGSKA (reference sequence). V shed 5 bases, J shed 0 bases, and the junction held 9 bases outside the gene matches. This CDR3 is built from 17 residues. CDR3: CSAFGTSGSPGSYEQYF. CDR3 DNA: TGCAGTGCTTTTGGGACTAGCGGGAGTCCGGGCTCCTACGAGCAGTACTTC.

For this clone: A single base separates this from a much larger clone, so it may be a read error. This chain connects TRBV5-1 to TRBJ2-3; D could derive from TRBD1 or TRBD2 (6 bases each). Germline loops: CDR1 SGHRS, CDR2 YFSETQ. The CDR3 has 14 amino acids. The V and J ends lost 5 bases and 2 bases respectively, with 12 bases between them. The CDR3 reads CASRLTGATDTQYF. In DNA form, the CDR3 reads TGCGCCAGCAGATTAACGGGGGCCACAGATACGCAGTATTTT.

This clone was counted many times. V gene TRBV3-1 combines with J gene TRBJ2-3; 8 bases align to TRBD2. Germline CDR1 and CDR2: LGHDT and YNNKEL (reference sequence). V lost 4 bases and J lost 0; bases outside the gene matches: 3. The CDR3 covers 15 residues. The CDR3 nucleotides read TGTGCCAGCAGCCGACTAGCGTCTAGCACAGATACGCAGTATTTT. As protein: CASSRLASSTDTQYF.

This clone has at least ten counts. V gene TRBV6-5 combines with J gene TRBJ1-6; D perhaps matches TRBD1 (5 bases). Between the trimmed V and J ends, which lost 2 bases and 8 bases, there was a span of 16 bases. Germline CDR1 is MNHEY and CDR2 is SVGAGI. This CDR3 is 16 amino acids long. The DNA of the CDR3 is TGTGCCAGCAGTTACGGTCGCCCTAAGGGGCATTCACCCCTCCACTTT. It yields the protein CASSYGRPKGHSPLHF.

This clone has at least ten counts. V gene TRBV15 combines with J gene TRBJ2-5, with TRBD1 identical over 10 bases. The ends lost 1 base at V and 2 bases at J; junction bases unmatched: 4. Germline CDR1 reads LNHNV; CDR2 reads YYDKDF (reference sequence). This CDR3 contains 16 residues. As DNA, the CDR3 is TGTGCCACCAGCAGAGGCCGGGACAGGGGACAAGAGACCCAGTACTTC. Its protein product is CATSRGRDRGQETQYF.

This clone was observed at least ten times. V and J are TRBV5-5 and TRBJ1-2; 10 positions agree with TRBD1. The CDR3 is 16 amino acids. Germline V lookup: CDR1 SGHKS, CDR2 YYEKEE (reference sequence). With 4 bases clipped from V and 6 bases from J, the junction kept 12 bases outside the gene matches. CDR3 region: CASSPALGQGVHGYTF. DNA for the CDR3: TGTGCCAGCAGCCCCGCGCTCGGACAGGGGGTTCATGGCTACACCTTC.

Ten or more counts support this clone. This chain joins TRBV6-1 and TRBJ2-5; TRBD2 agrees at 12 bases. The CDR3 totals 15 residues. V dropped 2 bases and J dropped 7; count of bases not matched to a gene: 5. Germline V CDR1 and CDR2: MNHNS, SASEGT. The CDR3 region is CASSESLAGGGTQYF. Here the CDR3 DNA reads TGTGCCAGCAGTGAAAGTCTAGCGGGGGGGGGGACCCAGTACTTC.

This clone was counted ten times or more. This chain uses TRBV2 with TRBJ2-7, with D hard to call. V lost 3 bases and J 5 bases, leaving 5 bases between the germline ends. The CDR3 covers 11 residues. CDR1 and CDR2 (germline): SNHLY, FYNNEI. The CDR3 DNA is TGTGCCAGCAGTGAGGACCACGAGCAGTACTTC. Amino acid sequence: CASSEDHEQYF.

This clone was recorded many times. The chain has TRBV19 and TRBJ2-3; 7 bases match TRBD1. CDR1 and CDR2 from the germline V gene are LNHDA and SQIVND (reference sequence). J lost 2 bases, V lost 0 bases, and 11 bases had no gene match. This CDR3 is 18 amino acids long. CDR3 amino acids: CASSIDPPGTEPTDTQYF. The CDR3 DNA sequence: TGTGCCAGTAGTATAGATCCTCCTGGGACAGAGCCCACAGATACGCAGTATTTT.

This clone was detected many times. The rearrangement uses TRBV11-2 and TRBJ2-6, with D perhaps matching TRBD2 (6 bases). V was shortened by 1 base and J by 3 bases, with 10 bases between the two germline ends. The CDR3 is 16 residues long. Germline V gene sequence: CDR1 SGHAT, CDR2 FQNNGV. CDR3 DNA: TGTGCCAGCAGCTTAGGGGGAGGAAGTGGGGCCAACGTCCTGACTTTC. Translation gives CASSLGGGSGANVLTF.

In regard to this clone: Being one base from a much bigger clone, this may be a read error. This CDR3 is CASSELQGPDGKLFF. As DNA, the CDR3 is TGTGCCAGCAGCGAATTACAGGGACCGGATGGAAAACTGTTTTTT. This rearrangement joins TRBV7-6 to TRBJ1-4; tentatively, D is TRBD1 (6 bases). Between the trimmed V and J ends, which lost 5 bases and 10 bases, there was a span of 20 bases. The germline V gene has CDR1 SGHVS and CDR2 FNYEAQ. The length of the CDR3 is 15 residues.

This clone was seen ten or more times. The chain joins TRBV6-1 to TRBJ1-5; 9 positions agree with TRBD1. Germline CDR1 MNHNS, CDR2 SASEGT. V shed 4 bases and J 3 bases; nucleotides not matched to a gene: 4. This CDR3 has 15 residues. The DNA of the CDR3 is TGTGCCAGCAGTGCGACAGGGGGGCTCAATCAGCCCCAGCATTTT. Its protein is CASSATGGLNQPQHF.

This clone was counted at least ten times. V is TRBV27 and J is TRBJ2-3; no reliable D call. Per the germline V gene, CDR1 is MNHEY and CDR2 is SMNVEV (reference sequence). The V end lost 4 bases, the J end lost 4 bases, and 12 bases lay between the germline ends. The CDR3 spans 14 residues. CDR3 in DNA: TGTGCCAGCAGTTCCACCCGTAGACCAGATACGCAGTATTTT. Amino acids: CASSSTRRPDTQYF.

The sample holds many counts of this clone. Relative to the germline gene, one junction end is altered; a read error may explain this. V is TRBV10-2 and J is TRBJ2-1, with 13 bases that match TRBD2. The CDR3 consists of 13 residues. Germline CDR1 WSHSY, CDR2 SAAADI. CDR3 protein: CASRDTSGGGGVF. In DNA form, the CDR3 reads TGCGCCAGCAGGGATACTAGCGGGGGGGGCGGGGTCTTC.

In its sample, this clone was seen many times. J is TRBJ2-2 and V is TRBV11-2; D gene uncertain. Germline-derived CDR1 and CDR2 are SGHAT and FQNNGV. Trimming left V 3 bases short and J 1 base short, with 9 bases between. The CDR3 extends over 15 amino acids. CDR3 nucleotides: TGTGCCAGCAGCTTCCCCAGCGTGAACACCGGGGAGCTGTTTTTT. Amino acids: CASSFPSVNTGELFF.

This clone is a singleton in its sample. This could be a read error, since a much larger clone is one nucleotide away. The same CDR3 also results from other DNA sequences found in this sample. The J gene is TRBJ2-5, the V gene TRBV12-3 or TRBV12-4; TRBD2 aligns across 11 bases. This CDR3 spans 19 amino acids. CDR3 residues: CASSLSWVLAGGPGETQHF. DNA for the CDR3: TGTGCCAGCAGTTTATCATGGGTGCTAGCGGGAGGTCCGGGGGAGACCCAACACTTC.

The table lists this clone with many counts. The chain employs TRBV2 and TRBJ2-3; 7 positions match TRBD2. V was pared by 8 bases and J by 6 bases, with 8 bases of the junction left unmatched. Germline CDR1 is SNHLY and CDR2 is FYNNEI. The CDR3 spans 13 residues. The CDR3 here is CASAKGLVDTQYF. The CDR3 DNA sequence: TGTGCCAGCGCGAAAGGACTAGTCGATACGCAGTATTTT.

This clone was seen at least ten times. The V and J genes are TRBV19 and TRBJ1-1; unclear D gene. Trimming shortened V by 4 bases and J by 0 bases, and 9 bases separated the two germline ends. The CDR3 totals 14 residues. Germline V CDR1 and CDR2: LNHDA, SQIVND (reference sequence). The CDR3 loop is CASSRRSLNTEAFF. The CDR3 region has the DNA TGTGCCAGTAGTAGAAGGAGCCTGAACACTGAAGCTTTCTTT.

This clone appeared many times. This rearrangement joins TRBV20-1 to TRBJ1-5; 7 bases fit TRBD1. Germline V gene lookup returns CDR1 DFQATT and CDR2 SNEGSKA (reference sequence). The ends lost 7 bases at V and 5 bases at J; junction bases unmatched: 8. The CDR3 sequence is 13 residues long. CDR3 coding DNA: TGCAGTGGAGGCTTGGGGACAGATCAGCCCCAGCATTTT. Protein product: CSGGLGTDQPQHF.

This clone was found many times. This sequence joins TRBV30 and TRBJ1-2; 7 nucleotides align to TRBD1. Germline CDR1 GTSNPN, CDR2 SVGIG (reference sequence). CDR3 length: 12 amino acids. V shed 7 bases, J shed 1 base, and the junction held 3 bases outside the gene matches. The CDR3 reads CALQGLNYGYTF. The CDR3 coding sequence is TGTGCCTTACAGGGGCTTAACTATGGCTACACCTTC.

The J gene is TRBJ2-2, the V gene TRBV7-9; D is unresolved. This CDR3 has 15 residues. Per the germline V gene, CDR1 is SEHNR and CDR2 is FQNEAQ (reference sequence). V lost 5 bases to trimming and J lost 5 bases, with 15 bases between them. The CDR3 DNA sequence: TGTGCCAGCAGCCCACCGGGCCCTTTGACCGGGGAGCTGTTTTTT. The encoded protein is CASSPPGPLTGELFF.

This clone occurred many times. V and J are TRBV9 and TRBJ2-1, with 10 bases identical to TRBD1. V shed 3 bases and J 4 bases; nucleotides not matched to a gene: 4. CDR1 and CDR2 from the germline V gene are SGDLS and YYNGEE. CDR3 size: 15 residues. The DNA of the CDR3 is TGTGCCAGCAGCGGGGGGACAGGGGATTACAATGAGCAGTTCTTC. Protein product: CASSGGTGDYNEQFF. The whole variable domain, remainder taken from reference TRBV9 and TRBJ2-1, is DSGVTQTPKHLITATGQRVTLRCSPRSGDLSVYWYQQSLDQGLQFLIQYYNGEERAKGNILERFSAQQFPDLHSELNLSSLELGDSALYFCASSGGTGDYNEQFFGPGTRLTVL.

About this clone itself: Compared with germline, one end of the junction differs, possibly owing to a read error. CDR3 protein: CSDREGNSEQFF. The CDR3 DNA is TGCAGTGATAGAGAAGGGAACTCTGAGCAGTTCTTC. V and J are TRBV20-1 and TRBJ2-1; D is unresolved. Per germline, CDR1 DFQATT and CDR2 SNEGSKA (reference sequence). This CDR3 comprises 12 residues.

This rearrangement joins TRBV7-9 to TRBJ2-2, with D perhaps matching TRBD2 (5 bases). The V end was cut by 3 bases, the J end by 4 bases, with 9 bases between. The CDR3 has 14 amino acids. Germline CDR1 reads SEHNR; CDR2 reads FQNEAQ (reference sequence). CDR3 DNA: TGTGCCAGCAGCTTTCCTCTAGCCACCGGGGAGCTGTTTTTT. Translating gives CASSFPLATGELFF. The full variable domain, in which reference TRBV7-9 and TRBJ2-2 provide the parts outside the CDR3, is DTGVSQNPRHKITKRGQNVTFRCDPISEHNRLYWYRQTLGQGPEFLTYFQNEAQLEKSRLLSDRFSAERPKGSFSTLEIQRTEQGDSAMYLCASSFPLATGELFFGEGSRLTVL.

This clone was seen more than once but under ten times. The V call is TRBV3-1, the J call TRBJ2-3; possible D gene TRBD1, 6 bases. Trimming stripped 5 bases from V and 4 bases from J, with 19 bases between. This CDR3 is built from 16 residues. In germline, CDR1 is LGHDT, CDR2 YNNKEL (reference sequence). The CDR3 reads CASSGGTGWIADTQYF. CDR3 DNA sequence: TGTGCCAGCAGCGGGGGCACGGGATGGATCGCAGATACGCAGTATTTT.

This clone came up many times. The chain's CDR3 is CASSYSRRGAVTNEKLFF. The CDR3, as DNA: TGTGCCAGCAGTTACTCGAGGCGGGGCGCGGTAACTAATGAAAAACTGTTTTTT. The chain combines TRBV6-5 with TRBJ1-4; maybe TRBD1 (5 bases). Germline V gene lookup returns CDR1 MNHEY and CDR2 SVGAGI. Trimming took off 0 bases at V and 1 base at J, with 15 bases between the two ends. The CDR3 is 18 residues long.

This clone was observed many times. J is TRBJ2-5 and V is TRBV28; 7 positions match TRBD2. The J segment lost 9 bases and the V segment lost 5 bases, leaving 3 bases of the junction unmatched. The CDR3 runs 11 residues. Germline V gene lookup returns CDR1 MDHEN and CDR2 SYDVKM. The CDR3 here is CASSPAGAQYF. The CDR3 coding sequence is TGTGCCAGCAGTCCCGCGGGAGCCCAGTACTTC.

This clone was seen at least ten times. The rearrangement links TRBV28 to TRBJ2-4; 7 bases line up with TRBD1. The germline CDR1 and CDR2 sequences are MDHEN and SYDVKM. The CDR3 runs to 12 residues. The ends lost 6 bases at V and 10 bases at J; junction bases unmatched: 6. For the CDR3, the DNA is TGTGCCAGCAGCTTCTCGGACAGGATTCAGTACTTC. This codes for CASSFSDRIQYF.